This T cell receptor (beta chain) originates from a study of type 1 regulatory T cells. J gave up 1 base and V 5 bases, and 4 bases lay outside the gene matches. Germline V gives CDR1 LNHDA, CDR2 SQIVND (reference sequence). This CDR3 spans 15 amino acids. TCRdb reprocessed the reads with MiXCR, giving one entry per CDR3 protein. The sample includes 60,000 to 70,000 distinct CDR3 sequences, 63% seen only once; the top ten take 7.6%. Points on this clonotype: The antigen remains undetermined.

Sample: cultured T cells, either the whole culture or a sorted T cell fraction (not recorded which). This sample's subset: Tr1-enriched cell product generated in vitro against host alloantigens. The rearrangement uses TRBV19 and TRBJ2-5; 10 nucleotides match TRBD2. The sequence was collected from a human donor in good health. The CDR3 is CASSLASGSQETQYF. The CDR3 region has the DNA TGTGCCAGTAGTTTGGCTAGCGGGAGCCAAGAGACCCAGTACTTC. Supplemented by reference TRBV19 and TRBJ2-5, the full variable domain reads DGGITQSPKYLFRKEGQNVTLSCEQNLNHDAMYWYRQDPGQGLRLIYYSQIVNDFQKGDIAEGYSVSREKKESFPLTVTSAQKNPTAFYLCASSLASGSQETQYFGPGTRLLVL.